This T cell receptor beta chain derives from a study of T cells in women clearing cervical HPV infection (dated by TCRdb to 2017 to 2018). In terms of the full investigation: The cases were 20 to 25 women with histologically confirmed HPV16-related CIN3 or worse, and 2 of these cases were invasive cancers. Since only a few of the women had HLA typing available, the possibility that HLA type was acting as a confounder could not be ruled out. Case blood was taken at the visit when the lesion was first identified, whereas control blood was taken when infection was no longer detected. For cases, the median interval between lesion detection and blood sampling was more than 130 days, with an interquartile range of roughly 80 to 200 days. Cases and controls were matched on year of sample collection and on age within five years. A median age of approximately 32 years was observed in cases versus approximately 40 in controls, and no significant differences in baseline characteristics were found. Quality controls consisted of five blinded duplicates per group, for a total of roughly 60 samples made up of approximately 50 participants and ten or so replicates. This exploratory proof-of-principle case-control study, nested within the Guanacaste HPV Natural History Study in Costa Rica, compared TCR repertoires among women with different cervical HPV16 outcomes. The parent cohort enrolled 10,000 or so women aged 18 or older in Guanacaste, Costa Rica, during about 1993 to 1994 and followed them for six to eight years. The controls were some 23 women whose single incident HPV16 infection cleared within 12 months with no development of precancer or cancer. What the authors observed across the whole study: Because the number of T cells in each sample was unknown, differences in richness could reflect differing T-cell content rather than repertoire biology. Lower TRBV6-7 relative abundance was observed in cases than in controls (around 0.1% versus 0.15%; Bonferroni P = 0.0008). The cross-sectional design could not show whether the associations came before the infection or were a result of it, and neither effector/memory subsets nor HPV-specific T cells were isolated. CIN3+ cases had significantly higher TCR repertoire richness than controls across sequencing depths, but evenness did not differ between the groups. Random forest classifiers that combined richness and V gene abundances separated cases from controls with an estimated AUC of approximately 0.79.

To note about this clone: Its antigen is not yet known. The read comes to an end 3 residues before the CDR3 does, leaving the germline J gene to fill in the end.

TCR beta CDR3 regions were amplified by multiplex PCR using the immunoSEQ assay from an average of approximately 1,200 ng genomic DNA per sample. The assay corrected primer bias using a complete synthetic TCR repertoire to establish an amplification baseline. The amplicons were sequenced on the Illumina platform. Per the original workflow: Sequences were error-corrected by clustering with frequency ratios and a modified nearest-neighbor algorithm and were then analyzed in the immunoSEQ Analyzer with IMGT gene definitions. At each rarefaction depth, TCR richness and evenness were averaged over 20 rarefaction repeats, and samples with fewer sequences than the depth were excluded. Wilcoxon rank sum tests with FDR correction were used to compare V, D and J gene relative abundances between the groups. An intraclass correlation of 95% to 97% for TCR richness and an average of roughly 76% across 66 gene segments were obtained from the blinded duplicates. Held by TCRdb, this immuneACCESS table contains in-frame sequences only and omits some clones. Under half of the omission traces to an unresolved V gene where checked; the cause of the rest is unknown. V, J and clone size are taken as reported in that table, and D and trimming were inferred from the DNA itself. This sample's listing comprises tens of thousands of clones. Roughly 6.8% of the sample is held by the ten biggest clonotypes.

The cysteine opens and the phenylalanine closes a CDR3 of 16 amino acids. The CDR3 was read in part: 39 bases, with the frame set at base 1. From a lookup of the germline V gene (reference sequence), CDR1 and CDR2 are SGHNT and YYREEE. V drops 4 bases and J drops 0 bases, leaving 14 bases in between. Every participant had a single incident cervical HPV16 infection, and prevalent HPV16 infections were excluded. Cervical HPV DNA was detected by MY09/MY11 PCR, and genotyping was performed by dot-blot hybridization. Roughly 16 mL of heparinized blood were centrifuged, and the buffy coat was split into aliquots, frozen at -30 degrees C, and then kept at -80 degrees C. QIAGEN kits were used to extract genomic DNA from the buffy coat specimens.

Input material: blood buffy coat. Recombination linked TRBV5-4 to TRBJ2-4, with TRBD1 perhaps the D gene, on 6 matching bases. The TCR originated in a woman between 18 and 75 years old with a cervical HPV16 infection that either progressed to CIN3+ or cleared (not recorded which). The CDR3 region reads CASSKIGGLAKNIQYF. CDR3 bases read: TGTGCCAGCAGCAAAATAGGGGGATTAGCCAAAAACATT.